This paragraph covers one T cell receptor (beta chain) sequence. Original processing methods: How many nucleated cells were present was estimated from reference gene primer amplification. Assay: immunoSEQ multiplex PCR; the TCRdb copy retains only in-frame clones and omits some. That table furnishes V, J and clone size, whereas the DNA furnished D and trimming. The data hold over 200,000 clones, with around 84% observed a single time. This entry is derived from a study of blood T cell repertoires in COVID-19. Turning to the study itself: The United States, Italy and Spain provided the acute and convalescent COVID-19 samples.

The sequenced sample was peripheral blood. This receptor was identified in an elderly woman with active or convalescent COVID-19.

The CDR3 DNA reads as TGTGCCAGCAGCTTAGGGCTGGGGGCCGCCTGGTACATTCAGTACTTC. It translates to CASSLGLGAAWYIQYF. The J gene is TRBJ2-4, the V gene TRBV11-2; D perhaps matches TRBD1 (6 bases). The CDR3 extends over 16 amino acids. V dropped 1 base and J dropped 8 bases, with 18 bases sitting between them. Germline V gene data show CDR1 as SGHAT and CDR2 as FQNNGV. The full variable domain, completed using reference TRBV11-2 and TRBJ2-4, is EAGVAQSPRYKIIEKRQSVAFWCNPISGHATLYWYQQILGQGPKLLIQFQNNGVVDDSQLPKDRFSAERLKGVDSTLKIQPAKLEDSAVYLCASSLGLGAAWYIQYFGAGTRLSVL.